A selection of T cell receptor beta chains follows, all from one sample in a study of CXCR3-negative and CXCR3-positive naive CD8 T cells. After re-calling the 5' RACE reads, TCRdb lists one entry per CDR3 protein, DNA absent. The sample data list some 8,400 distinct CDR3 sequences. The sequenced sample consisted of naive CXCR3+ CD8+ T cells from blood. These TCRs come from a human donor in good health. Some clones in this sample may be carry-over from other donors' samples. CDR3s include the opening cysteine and the closing phenylalanine or tryptophan. Each record gives: V gene, clone size, J gene, CDR3 protein. Rows may omit the clone size; those that give it use once, few, many or a size class.

TRBV13	medium-sized	TRBJ2-7	CASSPPTGSYEQYF
TRBV29-1	.	TRBJ2-7	CSVLTSGFYEQYF
TRBV5-1	.	TRBJ2-5	CASSLGLAGEETQYF
TRBV6-5	.	TRBJ2-1	CASSLQGVSAEQFF
TRBV12-3/TRBV12-4	.	TRBJ2-7	CASSPSYEQYF
TRBV29-1	.	TRBJ1-2	CSVPQPGQGPYIPF
TRBV6-5	.	TRBJ2-2	CASSYGPGQGAGELFF
TRBV7-2	.	TRBJ2-2	CASSERGFRDGRETGELFF
TRBV10-3	.	TRBJ2-2	CAISESNTGELFF
TRBV29-1	.	TRBJ1-4	CSVGETLNEKLFF
TRBV5-5	.	TRBJ2-1	CASSFVQADEQFF
TRBV19	.	TRBJ2-1	CASSIDSYNEQFF
TRBV7-9	medium-sized	TRBJ2-2	CASRRNPGQNTGELFF
TRBV5-1	.	TRBJ2-3	CASSVSGRYPDTQYF
TRBV7-9	medium-sized	TRBJ1-1	CASSLVGDKGEAFF
TRBV29-1	.	TRBJ2-3	CSVLGIVDTQYF
TRBV4-1	medium-sized	TRBJ1-5	CASSQDLGPNQPQHF
TRBV29-1	medium-sized	TRBJ2-2	CSVVTGGTGELFF
TRBV5-1	.	TRBJ2-2	CASSSGVTNTGELFF
TRBV7-8	.	TRBJ2-5	CASRPERTYQETQYF
TRBV7-9	medium-sized	TRBJ1-4	CASSTQGQGSNEKLFF
TRBV6-5	.	TRBJ1-2	CASRGPTYGYTF
TRBV5-1	.	TRBJ1-2	CASTPGTGSYGYTF
TRBV10-1	medium-sized	TRBJ1-5	CASSEFCGQGSHQPQHF
TRBV7-9	.	TRBJ2-1	CASSLVGGTLVPEQFF
TRBV5-1	.	TRBJ2-7	CASSWTHRGYEQYF
TRBV11-3	.	TRBJ2-1	CASGQASYNEQFF
TRBV27	medium-sized	TRBJ2-7	CASSLIFGGSYEQYF
TRBV5-1	.	TRBJ2-1	CASSSGLAGGPGPYEQFF
TRBV2	.	TRBJ1-2	CANRDTDGYTF
TRBV29-1	.	TRBJ2-7	CSVGGTSSSYEQYF
TRBV19	.	TRBJ2-1	CASSHAGYNEQFF